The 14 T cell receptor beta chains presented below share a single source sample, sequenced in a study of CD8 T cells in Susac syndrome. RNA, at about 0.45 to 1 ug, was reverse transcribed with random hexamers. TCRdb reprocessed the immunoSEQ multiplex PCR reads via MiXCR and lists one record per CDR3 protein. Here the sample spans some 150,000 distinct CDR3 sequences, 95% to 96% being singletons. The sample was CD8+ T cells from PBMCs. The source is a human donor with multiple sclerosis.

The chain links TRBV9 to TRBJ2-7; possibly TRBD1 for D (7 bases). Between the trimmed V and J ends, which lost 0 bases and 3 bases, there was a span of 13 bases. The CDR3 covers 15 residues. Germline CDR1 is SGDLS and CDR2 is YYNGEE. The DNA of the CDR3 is TGTGCCAGCAGCGTAGCGGCGGGACAGCTCTACGAGCAGTACTTC. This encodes CASSVAAGQLYEQYF. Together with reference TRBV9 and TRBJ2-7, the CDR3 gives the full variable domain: DSGVTQTPKHLITATGQRVTLRCSPRSGDLSVYWYQQSLDQGLQFLIQYYNGEERAKGNILERFSAQQFPDLHSELNLSSLELGDSALYFCASSVAAGQLYEQYFGPGTRLTVT.

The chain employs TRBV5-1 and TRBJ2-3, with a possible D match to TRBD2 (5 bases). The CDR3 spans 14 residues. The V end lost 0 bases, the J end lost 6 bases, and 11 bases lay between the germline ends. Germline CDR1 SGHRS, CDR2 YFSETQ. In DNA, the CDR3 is TGCGCCAGCAGCTTGGGAAATACGGGGGATACGCAGTATTTT. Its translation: CASSLGNTGDTQYF.

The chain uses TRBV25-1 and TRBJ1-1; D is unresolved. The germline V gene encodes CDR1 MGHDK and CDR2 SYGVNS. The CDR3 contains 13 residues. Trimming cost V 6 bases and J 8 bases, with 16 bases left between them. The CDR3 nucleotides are TGTGCCAGCAGCCCAACCCACCTAGGAGAAGCTTTCTTT. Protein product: CASSPTHLGEAFF. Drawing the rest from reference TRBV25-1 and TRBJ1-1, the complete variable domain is EADIYQTPRYLVIGTGKKITLECSQTMGHDKMYWYQQDPGMELHLIHYSYGVNSTEKGDLSSESTVSRIRTEHFPLTLESARPSHTSQYLCASSPTHLGEAFFGQGTRLTVV.

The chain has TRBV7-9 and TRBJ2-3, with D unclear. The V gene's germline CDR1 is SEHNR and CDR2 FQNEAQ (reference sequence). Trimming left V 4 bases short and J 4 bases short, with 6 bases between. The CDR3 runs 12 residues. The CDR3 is CASSSSPDTQYF. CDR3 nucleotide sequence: TGTGCCAGCAGCTCCTCGCCAGATACGCAGTATTTT. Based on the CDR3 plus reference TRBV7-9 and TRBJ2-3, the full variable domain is DTGVSQNPRHKITKRGQNVTFRCDPISEHNRLYWYRQTLGQGPEFLTYFQNEAQLEKSRLLSDRFSAERPKGSFSTLEIQRTEQGDSAMYLCASSSSPDTQYFGPGTRLTVL.

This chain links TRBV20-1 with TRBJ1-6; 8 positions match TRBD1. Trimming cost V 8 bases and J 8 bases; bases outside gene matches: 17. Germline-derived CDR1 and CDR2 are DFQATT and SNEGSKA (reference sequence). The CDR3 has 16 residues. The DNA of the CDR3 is TGCAGTTCGCCCGGGCCCGCGACAGGGGTTCATTCACCCCTCCACTTT. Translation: CSSPGPATGVHSPLHF.

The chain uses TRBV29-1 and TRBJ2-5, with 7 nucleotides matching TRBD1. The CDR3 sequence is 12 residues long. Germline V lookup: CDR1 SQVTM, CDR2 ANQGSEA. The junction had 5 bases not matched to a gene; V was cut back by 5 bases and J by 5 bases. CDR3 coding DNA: TGCAGCGTTAAGACAGGGCAGGAGACCCAGTACTTC. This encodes CSVKTGQETQYF.

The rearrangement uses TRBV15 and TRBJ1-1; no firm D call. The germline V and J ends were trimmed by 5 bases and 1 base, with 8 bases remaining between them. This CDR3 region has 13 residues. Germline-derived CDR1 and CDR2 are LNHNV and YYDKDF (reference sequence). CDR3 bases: TGTGCCACCAGCCTACGGGCGAACACTGAAGCTTTCTTT. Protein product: CATSLRANTEAFF. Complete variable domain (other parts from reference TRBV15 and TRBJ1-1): DAMVIQNPRYQVTQFGKPVTLSCSQTLNHNVMYWYQQKSSQAPKLLFHYYDKDFNNEADTPDNFQSRRPNTSFCFLDIRSPGLGDTAMYLCATSLRANTEAFFGQGTRLTVV.

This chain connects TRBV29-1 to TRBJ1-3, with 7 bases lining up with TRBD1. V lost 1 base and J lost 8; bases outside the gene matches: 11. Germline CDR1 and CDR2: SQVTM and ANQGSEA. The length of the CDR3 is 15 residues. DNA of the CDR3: TGCAGCGTTGAAGTGGGTAGCGAGGGGGCGGACACCATATATTTT. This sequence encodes CSVEVGSEGADTIYF.

In nucleotides, the CDR3 is TGTGCCAGCTCCGGGACAGGGGAAGAGACCCAGTACTTC. Protein product: CASSGTGEETQYF. V usage is TRBV7-9 and J usage is TRBJ2-5, with 10 bases aligning to TRBD1. CDR3 length equals 13 residues. Germline CDR1 and CDR2: SEHNR and FQNEAQ (reference sequence). With V trimmed by 8 bases and J by 3 bases, 3 bases remained unmatched.

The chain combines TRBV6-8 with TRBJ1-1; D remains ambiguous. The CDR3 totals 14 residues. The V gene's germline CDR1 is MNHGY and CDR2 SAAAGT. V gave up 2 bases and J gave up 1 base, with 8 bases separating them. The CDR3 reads CASSYEGRNTEAFF. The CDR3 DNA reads TGTGCCAGCAGTTACGAGGGTAGGAACACTGAAGCTTTCTTT.

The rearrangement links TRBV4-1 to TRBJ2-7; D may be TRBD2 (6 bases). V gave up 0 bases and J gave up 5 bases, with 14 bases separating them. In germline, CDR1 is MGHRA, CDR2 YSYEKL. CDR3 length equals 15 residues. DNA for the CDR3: TGCGCCAGCAGCCAAGATCTTGGGACTTCTGACGAGCAGTACTTC. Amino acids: CASSQDLGTSDEQYF.

As DNA, the CDR3 is TGTGCCTGCCACGTTGAAAAATACGGTTATAATTCACCCCTCCACTTT. Translated: CACHVEKYGYNSPLHF. The V gene is TRBV30, the J gene TRBJ1-6, with unresolved D. Germline V gene sequence: CDR1 GTSNPN, CDR2 SVGIG (reference sequence). The CDR3 is 16 amino acids. V was cut by 6 bases and J by 4 bases, with 19 bases left in between.

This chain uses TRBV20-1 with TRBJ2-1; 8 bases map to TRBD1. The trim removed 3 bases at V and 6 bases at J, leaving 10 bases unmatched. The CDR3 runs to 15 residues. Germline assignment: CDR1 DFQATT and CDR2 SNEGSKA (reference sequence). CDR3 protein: CSASESETGANEQFF. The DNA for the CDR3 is TGCAGTGCTAGCGAATCGGAGACAGGGGCCAATGAGCAGTTCTTC.

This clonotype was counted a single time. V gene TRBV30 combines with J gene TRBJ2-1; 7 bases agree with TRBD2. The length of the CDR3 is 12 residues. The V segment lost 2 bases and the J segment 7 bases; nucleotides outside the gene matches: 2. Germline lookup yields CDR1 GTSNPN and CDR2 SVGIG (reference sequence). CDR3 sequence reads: CAWSPGGNEQFF. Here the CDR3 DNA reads TGTGCCTGGAGTCCGGGAGGAAATGAGCAGTTCTTC.